These 8 T cell receptor beta chains share one sample of origin, sequenced in a study of T cell repertoires in cytomegalovirus infection. These receptors are not linked to any known antigen. TCRdb processed the reads anew with MiXCR; each CDR3 protein has one entry. The sample has about 570,000 distinct CDR3 sequences; around two fifths are singletons. Sample: cultured PBMCs, taken from culture after CMV antigen stimulation. Source of these receptors: a human donor in good health (CMV status not recorded). Some clones in this sample may be carry-over from other donors' samples.

In its sample, this clonotype was seen a few times. The CDR3 DNA sequence: TGTGCCAGCAGTCTGGGACTAGACTACGAGCAGTACTTC. Translating it yields CASSLGLDYEQYF. J is TRBJ2-7 and V is TRBV6-2 or TRBV6-3; 8 bases are shared with TRBD2. This CDR3 has 13 amino acids. The germline CDR1 and CDR2 sequences are MNHEY and SVGEGT. J lost 3 bases, V lost 5 bases, and 3 bases had no gene match.

This chain links TRBV20-1 with TRBJ1-1; D gene unclear. This CDR3 is built from 13 residues. Germline V gene lookup returns CDR1 DFQATT and CDR2 SNEGSKA (reference sequence). The ends were cut back, 1 base at V and 0 bases at J, with 6 bases in the middle. This chain's CDR3 is CSARGHMNTEAFF. CDR3 DNA sequence: TGCAGTGCTAGAGGACACATGAACACTGAAGCTTTCTTT.

This clonotype was seen repeatedly, ten times or more. The rearrangement uses TRBV7-2 and TRBJ1-1, with D unresolved. This CDR3 contains 13 residues. The germline V gene encodes CDR1 SGHTA and CDR2 FQGNSA. Trimming left V 4 bases short and J 1 base short, with 7 bases between. The CDR3 DNA sequence: TGTGCCAGCAGCTGGGCCGCGAACACTGAAGCTTTCTTT. Protein product: CASSWAANTEAFF.

This clonotype appeared a few times. The chain recombines TRBV3-1 with TRBJ1-1; D uncertain. From germline, CDR1 is LGHDT and CDR2 YNNKEL (reference sequence). V was trimmed by 3 bases and J by 1 base, leaving 3 bases between them. The CDR3 extends over 12 amino acids. As DNA, the CDR3 is TGTGCCAGCAGCCACGAGAACACTGAAGCTTTCTTT. This sequence encodes CASSHENTEAFF.

The J gene is TRBJ2-1, the V gene TRBV10-3, with a possible D match to TRBD1 (5 bases). Germline V gene sequence: CDR1 ENHRY, CDR2 SYGVKD. Trimming shortened V by 2 bases and J by 9 bases, and 8 bases separated the two germline ends. The CDR3 length is 12 residues. The CDR3, as DNA: TGTGCCATCAGTGAGGAGCAGGGTGAGCAGTTCTTC. Its protein is CAISEEQGEQFF.

CDR3 nucleotide sequence: TGTGCCAGCAGCCCGGGACAGGGAAGGGTAGGCGGGAGTCCCTACAATGAGCAGTTCTTC. It is translated as CASSPGQGRVGGSPYNEQFF. This chain joins TRBV7-2 and TRBJ2-1, with 9 nucleotides matching TRBD1. The CDR3 spans 20 residues. Germline V gives CDR1 SGHTA, CDR2 FQGNSA. V lost 5 bases and J lost 2; bases outside the gene matches: 19.

The chain combines TRBV28 with TRBJ1-5; D gene ambiguous. This CDR3 comprises 17 residues. Trimming stripped 5 bases from V and 4 bases from J, with 21 bases between. Germline V gene data show CDR1 as MDHEN and CDR2 as SYDVKM. The CDR3 DNA sequence: TGTGCCAGCAGTACCCGTTGGGCAGCGATGAGAAATCAGCCCCAGCATTTT. It translates to CASSTRWAAMRNQPQHF.

V and J are TRBV5-1 and TRBJ1-1; a possible D gene is TRBD1 (5 bases). Looked up from germline, CDR1 is SGHRS and CDR2 is YFSETQ. Deletions cut 3 bases from V and 7 bases from J, with 13 bases between. The CDR3 sequence is 13 residues long. The CDR3 bases are TGCGCCAGCAGCTCGGGGACGGAACTTGAAGCTTTCTTT. As protein: CASSSGTELEAFF. The whole variable domain, remainder taken from reference TRBV5-1 and TRBJ1-1, is KAGVTQTPRYLIKTRGQQVTLSCSPISGHRSVSWYQQTPGQGLQFLFEYFSETQRNKGNFPGRFSGRQFSNSRSEMNVSTLELGDSALYLCASSSGTELEAFFGQGTRLTVV.